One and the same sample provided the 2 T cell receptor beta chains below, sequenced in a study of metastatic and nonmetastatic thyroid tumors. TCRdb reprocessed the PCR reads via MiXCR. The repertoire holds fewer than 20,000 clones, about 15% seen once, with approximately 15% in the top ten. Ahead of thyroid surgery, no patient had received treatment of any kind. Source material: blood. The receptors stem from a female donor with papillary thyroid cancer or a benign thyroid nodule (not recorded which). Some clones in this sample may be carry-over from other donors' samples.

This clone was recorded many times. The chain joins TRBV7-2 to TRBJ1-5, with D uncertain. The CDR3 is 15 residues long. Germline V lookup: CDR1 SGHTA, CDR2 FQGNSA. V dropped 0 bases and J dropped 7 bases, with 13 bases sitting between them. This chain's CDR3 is CASSLAGEVIQPQHF. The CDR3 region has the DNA TGTGCCAGCAGCTTAGCGGGAGAGGTGATCCAGCCCCAGCATTTT.

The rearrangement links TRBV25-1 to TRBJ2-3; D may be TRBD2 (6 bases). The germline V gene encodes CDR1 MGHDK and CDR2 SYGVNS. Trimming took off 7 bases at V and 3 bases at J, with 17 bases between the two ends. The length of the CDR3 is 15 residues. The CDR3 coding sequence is TGTGCCAGCATTAACCCCCTGGGGGGTACAGATACGCAGTATTTT. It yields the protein CASINPLGGTDTQYF.